This record covers a single T cell receptor beta chain. Its antigen is not yet known. Within one base of it there is no much larger clone, and no base qualities were kept. The immunoSEQ Assay, a bias-controlled multiplex PCR, was used to amplify TCRbeta CDR3 regions from genomic DNA. In the authors' own workflow: Within the assay, amplification of reference gene primers was used to estimate how many nucleated cells each sample contained. To quantify the absolute abundance of each unique TCRbeta CDR3 rearrangement, sequence reads were collapsed and filtered. Productive Simpson clonality was computed per sample as the square root of Simpson's diversity index over productive rearrangements. Sourced from immuneACCESS, this table was stored by TCRdb with only in-frame sequences that have V and J called. A share of the clones is absent; for the studies checked, an unresolved V gene accounts for under half, and the remainder has no known explanation. V and J calls and clone size are copied from that table; D and trimming were computed from the DNA. This sample is represented by approximately 170,000 clones; approximately 81% of them were singletons. In total, the top ten clones hold roughly 8% of the sample.

In the prospective study, participants were roughly 18 to 95 years old, resided in under 30 geographic areas of the United States, and were enrolled through a virtual design. In the prospective study, cohorts were assigned on the basis of participant-reported clinical history obtained from a screening survey and a study questionnaire. For ImmuneRACE Cohort 3, a participant was defined as recovered based on two consecutive negative NP/OP PCR tests, clearance by a healthcare professional, or resolution of symptoms. In the prospective study, mobile phlebotomists collected whole blood, serum and a nasopharyngeal or oropharyngeal swab from each participant. Additional blood draws and questionnaires over an approximately 2-month period could optionally be provided by prospective study participants. Before DNA extraction, prospective study blood samples were shipped either frozen or at room temperature.

Trimming takes 3 bases from V and 9 bases from J, and the germline ends sit 9 bases apart. The CDR3 contains 13 residues, cysteine and phenylalanine counted. Only the CDR3 portion is preserved as DNA: 39 bases, with reading frame beginning at the first base. The entry originates in a study of blood T cell repertoires in COVID-19 (dated by TCRdb to between 2020 and 2021). Some background on the complete study: Samples covering the acute and convalescent phases of COVID-19 were provided by collaborators in the United States, Italy and Spain. The material from the prospective study consisted of cDNA or gDNA derived from T cells, B-cell-depleted T cells, or PBMCs. Deeply sampled blood TCRbeta repertoires from subjects exposed to, actively infected with, or recovered from COVID-19 were included in the dataset. The repertoires were made available in a free public database intended to serve as a resource for research on the immune response to SARS-CoV-2. Samples were obtained from the ongoing ImmuneRACE study (first 160 participants) and from about 1,300 subjects provided by 6 global collaborators. The sample metadata nearly always contained a de-identified subject ID, COVID-19 status, age in years and sex. HLA class I and class II types, where available, came from metadata supplied by the sample provider rather than from assay-based typing.

What the research found in general, with its limitations: How much clinical and demographic metadata was included differed by source and by participant, and the metadata was provided uncurated.

The sequencing input was PBMCs or T cells enriched from blood (not recorded which). The TCR was taken from a woman in her forties or fifties who had recovered from COVID-19. The rearranged segments are TRBV12-3 or TRBV12-4 and TRBJ1-6; the D gene identity is not certain. The CDR3 reads as follows: CASSFRDISPLHF. In nucleotides, the sequence is TGTGCCAGCAGTTTCCGGGATATTTCACCCCTCCACTTT.